The rows below give T cell receptor beta chains drawn from one sample of a study of cytomegalovirus exposure and HLA in healthy donors. The table came from immunoSEQ multiplex PCR; TCRdb's copy has only in-frame clones and leaves some out. The table has about 180,000 clones, 85% to 90% seen once; the top ten hold about 1.5%. The source material was PBMCs. These receptor sequences come from a woman younger than 45 in good health and CMV-seronegative. CDR3s include the opening cysteine and the closing phenylalanine or tryptophan. A D gene is named only where the DNA matches it firmly. A row's size may be missing; if present it is once, few, many or a size class.

abundance: -; v_gene: TRBV12-5; d_gene: TRBD1; j_gene: TRBJ1-1; CDR3nt: TGTGCTAGTGGTTTGTTTGAGGGGGCAAACACTGAAGCTTTCTTT; CDR3aa: CASGLFEGANTEAFF
abundance: -; v_gene: TRBV27; d_gene: TRBD1; j_gene: TRBJ1-2; CDR3nt: TGTGCCAGCAGTTCGCCTAATACGGGACAGGGCTATGGCTACACCTTC; CDR3aa: CASSSPNTGQGYGYTF
abundance: -; v_gene: TRBV7-8; d_gene: TRBD1; j_gene: TRBJ1-3; CDR3nt: TGTGCCAGCAGCTCCGGGACAGGGGCCTCTGGAAACACCATATATTTT; CDR3aa: CASSSGTGASGNTIYF
abundance: -; v_gene: TRBV19; d_gene: TRBD2; j_gene: TRBJ2-1; CDR3nt: TGTGCCAGTAGTATTATCGGGGGGGCGTTTTCCTCCTACAATGAGCAGTTCTTC; CDR3aa: CASSIIGGAFSSYNEQFF
abundance: -; v_gene: TRBV30; d_gene: -; j_gene: TRBJ1-4; CDR3nt: TGTGCCTGGGGACAGAATAATGAAAAACTGTTTTTT; CDR3aa: CAWGQNNEKLFF
abundance: -; v_gene: TRBV5-4; d_gene: -; j_gene: TRBJ2-7; CDR3nt: TGTGCCAGCAGCTTTCCCGGTATCGGCGAGCAGTACTTC; CDR3aa: CASSFPGIGEQYF
abundance: -; v_gene: TRBV29-1; d_gene: TRBD2; j_gene: TRBJ2-1; CDR3nt: TGCAGCGTCTCGCTCCCACTAGCGGGGGCTCTCTCCTACAATGAGCAGTTCTTC; CDR3aa: CSVSLPLAGALSYNEQFF
abundance: -; v_gene: TRBV6-5; d_gene: TRBD1; j_gene: TRBJ1-1; CDR3nt: TGTGCCAGCAGTTACCGGGACAGGGCGGCTGAAGCTTTCTTT; CDR3aa: CASSYRDRAAEAFF
abundance: -; v_gene: TRBV10-1; d_gene: TRBD1; j_gene: TRBJ2-7; CDR3nt: TGCGCCAGCAGTGAGGGGACAGTATACGAGCAGTACTTC; CDR3aa: CASSEGTVYEQYF
abundance: -; v_gene: TRBV7-9; d_gene: TRBD1; j_gene: TRBJ2-1; CDR3nt: TGTGCCAGCAGCTTATGGGGGACAGGGCCTAATGAGCAGTTCTTC; CDR3aa: CASSLWGTGPNEQFF
abundance: few; v_gene: TRBV2; d_gene: -; j_gene: TRBJ2-7; CDR3nt: TGTGCCAGCAGTATTGCGCGGAGTCGAGAGCAGTACTTC; CDR3aa: CASSIARSREQYF
abundance: few; v_gene: TRBV10-3; d_gene: -; j_gene: TRBJ2-7; CDR3nt: TGTGCCATCAGAGAGGACGGGAAAACCTACGAGCAGTACTTC; CDR3aa: CAIREDGKTYEQYF
abundance: -; v_gene: TRBV7-9; d_gene: -; j_gene: TRBJ2-7; CDR3nt: TGTGCCAGCAGCCAGGGACACACGAACTCCTACGAGCAGTACTTC; CDR3aa: CASSQGHTNSYEQYF
abundance: -; v_gene: TRBV13; d_gene: -; j_gene: TRBJ1-3; CDR3nt: TGTGCCAGCAGCTTAGGATTAGGGGGTTACTCTGGAAACACCATATATTTT; CDR3aa: CASSLGLGGYSGNTIYF
abundance: -; v_gene: TRBV6-1; d_gene: TRBD1; j_gene: TRBJ2-5; CDR3nt: TGTGCCAGCCGTAGGGACAGGGAGACCCAGTACTTC; CDR3aa: CASRRDRETQYF
abundance: -; v_gene: TRBV25-1; d_gene: TRBD1; j_gene: TRBJ1-2; CDR3nt: TGTGCCACAGAGAATACAGGGGACTATGGCTACACCTTC; CDR3aa: CATENTGDYGYTF
abundance: -; v_gene: TRBV18; d_gene: TRBD2; j_gene: TRBJ2-7; CDR3nt: TGTGCCAGCTCACCACCCAGCGGGGGGCTCTGGGGAGAGCAGTACTTC; CDR3aa: CASSPPSGGLWGEQYF
abundance: -; v_gene: TRBV19; d_gene: TRBD1; j_gene: TRBJ2-7; CDR3nt: TGTGCCAGTACTCTTAAAGGGACAGGGAACATCCACGAGCAGTACTTC; CDR3aa: CASTLKGTGNIHEQYF
abundance: -; v_gene: TRBV2; d_gene: -; j_gene: TRBJ2-3; CDR3nt: TGTGCCAGCAGTGGGGCGGGGACCAGCACAGATACGCAGTATTTT; CDR3aa: CASSGAGTSTDTQYF
abundance: -; v_gene: TRBV2; d_gene: TRBD2; j_gene: TRBJ2-1; CDR3nt: TGTGCCAGCAGTAGACGTAGCGGGGGGGCTGGTGAGCAGTTCTTC; CDR3aa: CASSRRSGGAGEQFF
abundance: -; v_gene: TRBV2; d_gene: TRBD1; j_gene: TRBJ2-3; CDR3nt: TGTGCCAGAGAGACAGGACAGGGCACAGATACGCAGTATTTT; CDR3aa: CARETGQGTDTQYF
abundance: -; v_gene: TRBV5-1; d_gene: -; j_gene: TRBJ1-6; CDR3nt: TGCGCCAGCAGCTTGGATGGCTCCTCCTGGTTTTCACCCCTCCACTTT; CDR3aa: CASSLDGSSWFSPLHF
abundance: -; v_gene: TRBV5-1; d_gene: TRBD2; j_gene: TRBJ2-3; CDR3nt: TGCGCCAGCAGCGCCGGGACTAGCGGAATTGGGGATACGCAGTATTTT; CDR3aa: CASSAGTSGIGDTQYF
abundance: -; v_gene: TRBV6-4; d_gene: TRBD1; j_gene: TRBJ2-6; CDR3nt: TGTGCCAGCCGACAGGGCAGCTCTGGGGCCAACGTCCTGACTTTC; CDR3aa: CASRQGSSGANVLTF
abundance: -; v_gene: TRBV4-1; d_gene: -; j_gene: TRBJ2-1; CDR3nt: TGCGCCAGCAGCCAAGCCCCCGGGGATGAGCAGTTCTTC; CDR3aa: CASSQAPGDEQFF
abundance: -; v_gene: TRBV19; d_gene: -; j_gene: TRBJ2-5; CDR3nt: TGTGCCAGTAGTGCCCGAGGCAGGGGAAGAGAGACCCAGTACTTC; CDR3aa: CASSARGRGRETQYF
abundance: -; v_gene: TRBV6-5; d_gene: TRBD1; j_gene: TRBJ2-3; CDR3nt: TGTGCCAGCAGGGCGACAGGGAGCACAGATACGCAGTATTTT; CDR3aa: CASRATGSTDTQYF
abundance: -; v_gene: TRBV7-6; d_gene: -; j_gene: TRBJ1-1; CDR3nt: TGTGCCAGCAGCCGTGGTGCCGAGGCTTTCTTT; CDR3aa: CASSRGAEAFF
abundance: -; v_gene: TRBV27; d_gene: -; j_gene: TRBJ2-1; CDR3nt: TGTGCCAGCAGTTTGAGCGGGCCCACCTACAATGAGCAGTTCTTC; CDR3aa: CASSLSGPTYNEQFF
abundance: -; v_gene: TRBV6-5; d_gene: -; j_gene: TRBJ1-1; CDR3nt: TGTGCCAGCAGTTACTCGATCGGGGGGCACAGGGAAGCTTTCTTT; CDR3aa: CASSYSIGGHREAFF
abundance: -; v_gene: TRBV15; d_gene: -; j_gene: TRBJ1-2; CDR3nt: TGTGCCACCAGCAGAGTGGGCCAGCCCTATGGCTACACCTTC; CDR3aa: CATSRVGQPYGYTF